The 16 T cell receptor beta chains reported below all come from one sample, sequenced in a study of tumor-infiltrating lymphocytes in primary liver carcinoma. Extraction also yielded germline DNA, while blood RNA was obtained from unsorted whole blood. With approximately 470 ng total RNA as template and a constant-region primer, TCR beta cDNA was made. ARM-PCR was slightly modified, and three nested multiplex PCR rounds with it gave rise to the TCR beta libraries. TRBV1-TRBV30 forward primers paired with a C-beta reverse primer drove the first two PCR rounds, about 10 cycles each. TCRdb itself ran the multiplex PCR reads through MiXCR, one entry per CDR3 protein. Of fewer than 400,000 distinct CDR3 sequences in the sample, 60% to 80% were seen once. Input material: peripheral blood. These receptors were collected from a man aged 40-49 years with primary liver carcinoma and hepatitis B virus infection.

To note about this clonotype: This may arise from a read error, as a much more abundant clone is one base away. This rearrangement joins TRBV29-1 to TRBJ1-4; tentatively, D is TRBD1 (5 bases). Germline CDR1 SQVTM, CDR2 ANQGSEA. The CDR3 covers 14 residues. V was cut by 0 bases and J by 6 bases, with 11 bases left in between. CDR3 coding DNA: TGCAGCGTTGAAGATCGGGGGACGGATGAAAAACTGTTTTTT. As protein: CSVEDRGTDEKLFF.

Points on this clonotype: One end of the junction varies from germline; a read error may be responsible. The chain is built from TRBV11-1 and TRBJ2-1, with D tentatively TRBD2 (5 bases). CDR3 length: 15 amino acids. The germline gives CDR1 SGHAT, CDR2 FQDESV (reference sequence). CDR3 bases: TGCGCCAGCAACTTACTCCCCGGGATTGACAATGAGCAGTTCTTC. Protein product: CASNLLPGIDNEQFF.

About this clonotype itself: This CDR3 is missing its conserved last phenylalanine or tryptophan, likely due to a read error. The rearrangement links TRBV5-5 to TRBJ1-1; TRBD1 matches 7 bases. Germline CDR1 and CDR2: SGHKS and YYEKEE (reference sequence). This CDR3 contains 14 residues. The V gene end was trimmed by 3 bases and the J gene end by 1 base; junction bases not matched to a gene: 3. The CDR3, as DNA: TGTGCCAGCAGCTGGACAGGCCCGAACACTGAAGCTTTCCTT. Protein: CASSWTGPNTEAFL.

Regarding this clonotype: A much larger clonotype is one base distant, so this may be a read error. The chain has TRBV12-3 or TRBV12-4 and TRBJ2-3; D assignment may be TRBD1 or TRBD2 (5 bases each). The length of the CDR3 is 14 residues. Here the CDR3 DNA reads TGTGCCAGCAGTTGGGGCGGGTCTGGGGATATGCAGTATTTT. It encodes CASSWGGSGDMQYF.

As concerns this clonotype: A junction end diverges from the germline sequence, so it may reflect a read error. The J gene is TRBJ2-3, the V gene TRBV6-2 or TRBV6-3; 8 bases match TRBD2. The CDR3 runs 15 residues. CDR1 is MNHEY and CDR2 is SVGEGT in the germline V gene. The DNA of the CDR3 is TGTGGCAGCAGCCCCAGCGGGAGAGGGGCAGATACGCAGTATTTT. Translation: CGSSPSGRGADTQYF.

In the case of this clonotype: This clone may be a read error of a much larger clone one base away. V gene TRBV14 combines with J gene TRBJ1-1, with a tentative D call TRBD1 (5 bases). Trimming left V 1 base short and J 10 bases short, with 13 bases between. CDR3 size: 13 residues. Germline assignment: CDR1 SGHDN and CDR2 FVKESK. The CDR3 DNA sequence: TGTGCCAGCAGCCAAGTGCATACAGGTTTAGCTTTCTTT. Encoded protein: CASSQVHTGLAFF.

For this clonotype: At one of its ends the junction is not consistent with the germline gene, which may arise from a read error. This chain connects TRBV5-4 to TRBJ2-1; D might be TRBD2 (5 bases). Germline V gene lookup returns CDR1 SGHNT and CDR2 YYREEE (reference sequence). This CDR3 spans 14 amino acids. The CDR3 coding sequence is TGTGACAGCAGCTTGGACTCCTCCTACAATGAGCAGTTCTTC. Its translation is CDSSLDSSYNEQFF.

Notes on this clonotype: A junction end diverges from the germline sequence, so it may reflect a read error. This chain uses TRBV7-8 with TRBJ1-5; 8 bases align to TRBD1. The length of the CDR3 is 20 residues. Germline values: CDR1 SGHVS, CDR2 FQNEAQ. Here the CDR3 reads CTSSLDFGQGDPHSNQPQHF. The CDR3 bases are TGTACCAGCAGCTTAGATTTTGGACAGGGCGATCCCCATAGCAATCAGCCCCAGCATTTT.

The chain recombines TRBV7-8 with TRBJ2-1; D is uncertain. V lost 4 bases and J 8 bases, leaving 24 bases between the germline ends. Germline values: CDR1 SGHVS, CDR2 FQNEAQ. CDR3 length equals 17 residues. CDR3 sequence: CASSSPRGRVSRDEQFF. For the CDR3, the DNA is TGTGCCAGCAGCTCTCCTCGAGGACGGGTCTCGAGAGATGAGCAGTTCTTC.

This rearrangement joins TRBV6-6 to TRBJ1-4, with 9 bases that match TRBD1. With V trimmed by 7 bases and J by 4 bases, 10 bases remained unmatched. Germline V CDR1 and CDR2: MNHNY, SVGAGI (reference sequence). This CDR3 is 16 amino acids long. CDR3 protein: CASKPRQGGDNEKLFF. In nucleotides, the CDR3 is TGTGCCAGCAAACCCAGACAGGGGGGAGATAATGAAAAACTGTTTTTT.

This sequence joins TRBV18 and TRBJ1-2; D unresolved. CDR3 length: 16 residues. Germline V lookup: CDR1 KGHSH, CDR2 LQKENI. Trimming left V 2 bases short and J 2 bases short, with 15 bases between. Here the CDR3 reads CASSPGRVGGNYGYTF. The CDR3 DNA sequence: TGTGCCAGCTCACCAGGGCGGGTCGGCGGGAACTATGGCTACACCTTC.

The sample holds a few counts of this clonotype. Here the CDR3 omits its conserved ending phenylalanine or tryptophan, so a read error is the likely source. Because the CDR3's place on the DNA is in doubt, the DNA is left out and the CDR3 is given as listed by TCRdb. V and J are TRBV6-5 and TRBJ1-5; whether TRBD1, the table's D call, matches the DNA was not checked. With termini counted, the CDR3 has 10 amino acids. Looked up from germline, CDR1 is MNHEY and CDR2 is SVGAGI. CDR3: CASTHGQGST.

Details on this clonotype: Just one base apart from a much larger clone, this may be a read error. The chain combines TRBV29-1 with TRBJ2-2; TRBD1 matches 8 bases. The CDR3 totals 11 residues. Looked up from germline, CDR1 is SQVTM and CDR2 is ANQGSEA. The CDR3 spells CSVSGGGEPFF. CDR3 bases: TGCAGCGTATCAGGGGGCGGGGAGCCGTTTTTT.

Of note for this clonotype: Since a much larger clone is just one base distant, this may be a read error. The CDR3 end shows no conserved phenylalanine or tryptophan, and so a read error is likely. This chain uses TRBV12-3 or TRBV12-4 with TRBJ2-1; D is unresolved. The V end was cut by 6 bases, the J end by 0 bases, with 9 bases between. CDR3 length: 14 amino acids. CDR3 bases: TGTGCCAGCAGAGACTTGAACTCCTACAATGAGCAGTTCCTC. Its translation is CASRDLNSYNEQFL.

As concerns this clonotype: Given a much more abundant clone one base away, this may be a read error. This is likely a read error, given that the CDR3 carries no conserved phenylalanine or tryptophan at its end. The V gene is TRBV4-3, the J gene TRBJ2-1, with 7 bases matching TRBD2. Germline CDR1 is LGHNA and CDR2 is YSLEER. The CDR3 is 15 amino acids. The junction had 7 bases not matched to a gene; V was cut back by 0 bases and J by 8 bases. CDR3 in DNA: TGCGCCAGCAGCCAAGATCGGGAGGTTGGCGATGAGCAGTTCTAC. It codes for CASSQDREVGDEQFY.

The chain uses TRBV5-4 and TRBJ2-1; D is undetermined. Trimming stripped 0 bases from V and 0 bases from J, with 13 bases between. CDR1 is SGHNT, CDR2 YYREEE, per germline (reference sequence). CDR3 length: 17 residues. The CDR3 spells CASSLAMGISSYNEQFF. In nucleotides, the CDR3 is TGTGCCAGCAGCTTGGCGATGGGGATAAGCTCCTACAATGAGCAGTTCTTC.